The present T cell receptor (beta chain) was sequenced within a study of immune evolution from preneoplasia to lung adenocarcinoma. Study-wide results and caveats: Clonality was highest in normal lung, lower in later-stage lesions apparently.

Here immunoSEQ multiplex PCR was the method, and the copy in TCRdb shows in-frame clones only, minus some. The sample lists about 3,000 clones, about 88% occurring once. Germline V gene lookup returns CDR1 SGHAT and CDR2 FQNNGV. V was shortened by 1 base and J by 5 bases, with 17 bases between the two germline ends. This CDR3 has 17 amino acids. In the case of this clone: The antigen is not known.

The origin of this receptor is a person between 70 and 80 years old with invasive lung adenocarcinoma. V usage is TRBV11-2 and J usage is TRBJ2-2; D possibly matches TRBD1 or TRBD2 (6 bases each). The sample was FFPE invasive lung adenocarcinoma tissue. CDR3 DNA sequence: TGTGCCAGCAGCTTAGTACAGGGAGTAGGAGGGACCGGGGAGCTGTTTTTT. Translating gives CASSLVQGVGGTGELFF.